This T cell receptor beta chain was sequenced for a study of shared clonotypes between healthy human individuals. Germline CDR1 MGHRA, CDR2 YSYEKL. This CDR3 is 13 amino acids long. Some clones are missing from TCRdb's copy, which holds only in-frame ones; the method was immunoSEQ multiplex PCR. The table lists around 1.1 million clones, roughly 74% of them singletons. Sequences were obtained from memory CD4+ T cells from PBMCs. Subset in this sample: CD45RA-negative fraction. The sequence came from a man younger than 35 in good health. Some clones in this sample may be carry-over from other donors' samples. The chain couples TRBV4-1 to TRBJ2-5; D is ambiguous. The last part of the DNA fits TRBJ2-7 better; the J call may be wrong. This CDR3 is CASSHPPVDEQYF. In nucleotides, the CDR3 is TGCGCCAGCAGCCACCCCCCGGTTGACGAGCAGTACTTC.